These T cell receptor beta chains were read from a single sample in a study of human T cells and chemical hapten exposure. Each CDR3 protein gets one entry after TCRdb re-called the RACE reads with MiXCR. The sample records 330,000 or so distinct CDR3 sequences, around 6% being singletons. The sample was whole blood, taken in connection with sensitization to the hapten diphenylcyclopropenone (DPC). Every receptor here comes from a woman aged 18-29 years with alopecia areata. Some clones in this sample may be carry-over from other donors' samples. CDR3s include the opening cysteine and the closing phenylalanine or tryptophan. Fields, in order: J gene, V gene, clone size, D gene, CDR3 length, CDR3 DNA, CDR3 protein. D genes are given only for firm matches. Rows may omit the clone size; those that give it use once, few, many or a size class.

j_call: TRBJ2-7
v_call: TRBV7-6
clone_size: many
d_call: -
cdr3_length: 15
cdr3_nt: TGTGCCAGCAGCCCCTTAAGCGGGCCCTCCTACGAGCAGTACTTC
cdr3_aa: CASSPLSGPSYEQYF

j_call: TRBJ1-6
v_call: TRBV4-1
clone_size: many
d_call: TRBD1
cdr3_length: 15
cdr3_nt: TGCGCCAGCAGCCAAAGGGGGACAGGCAGTTCACCCCTCCACTTT
cdr3_aa: CASSQRGTGSSPLHF

j_call: TRBJ1-3
v_call: TRBV29-1
clone_size: many
d_call: -
cdr3_length: 15
cdr3_nt: TGCAGCGTTGAGGGTACATTGAGCTCTGGAAACACCATATATTTT
cdr3_aa: CSVEGTLSSGNTIYF

j_call: TRBJ2-3
v_call: TRBV7-2
clone_size: few
d_call: -
cdr3_length: 17
cdr3_nt: TGTGCCAGCAGCTTAGATCCCCCTACGCGCCGATTGGATACGCAGTATTTT
cdr3_aa: CASSLDPPTRRLDTQYF

j_call: TRBJ1-6
v_call: TRBV6-6
clone_size: -
d_call: -
cdr3_length: 16
cdr3_nt: TGTGCCAGCAGTTACTCCGGGGTGCATGTGAGTTCACCCCTCCACTTT
cdr3_aa: CASSYSGVHVSSPLHF

j_call: TRBJ1-3
v_call: TRBV6-1
clone_size: -
d_call: -
cdr3_length: 15
cdr3_nt: TGTGCCAGCAGTGATTCGGGACAAGGTTTCGACACCATATATTTT
cdr3_aa: CASSDSGQGFDTIYF

j_call: TRBJ1-5
v_call: TRBV11-2
clone_size: many
d_call: -
cdr3_length: 15
cdr3_nt: TGTGCCAGCAGCTTAGGTAGGGTTAGCAATCAGCCCCAGCATTTT
cdr3_aa: CASSLGRVSNQPQHF

j_call: TRBJ1-2
v_call: TRBV10-3
clone_size: many
d_call: -
cdr3_length: 15
cdr3_nt: TGTGCCATCAGCGGTACAGGGTCAGCTAACTATGGCTACACCTTC
cdr3_aa: CAISGTGSANYGYTF

j_call: TRBJ1-5
v_call: TRBV12-3/TRBV12-4
clone_size: -
d_call: -
cdr3_length: 15
cdr3_nt: TGTGCCAGCAGTTTTGGGGAATATAGCAATCAGCCCCAGCATTTT
cdr3_aa: CASSFGEYSNQPQHF

j_call: TRBJ2-3
v_call: TRBV27
clone_size: -
d_call: -
cdr3_length: 15
cdr3_nt: TGTGCCAGCAGTTTGGGTACTGGGGGCGAAAGAGCGCAGTATTTT
cdr3_aa: CASSLGTGGERAQYF

j_call: TRBJ1-5
v_call: TRBV21-1
clone_size: many
d_call: -
cdr3_length: 15
cdr3_nt: TGTGCCAGCAGCAAGGGCCCCGACCGCACTCAGCCCCAGCATTTT
cdr3_aa: CASSKGPDRTQPQHF

j_call: TRBJ2-2
v_call: TRBV20-1
clone_size: many
d_call: -
cdr3_length: 15
cdr3_nt: TGCAGTGCAAAGACAGGAATTGGGGACACCGGGGAGCTGTTTTTT
cdr3_aa: CSAKTGIGDTGELFF

j_call: TRBJ1-1
v_call: TRBV2
clone_size: -
d_call: -
cdr3_length: 17
cdr3_nt: TGTGCCAGCAGGGATCCTCCAGTCCAGGGTTTGAACACTGAAGCTTTCTTT
cdr3_aa: CASRDPPVQGLNTEAFF

j_call: TRBJ1-1
v_call: TRBV25-1
clone_size: few
d_call: TRBD1
cdr3_length: 14
cdr3_nt: TGTGCCAGCACACAGACAGGGGGCTCGACTGAAGCTTTCTTT
cdr3_aa: CASTQTGGSTEAFF

j_call: TRBJ2-3
v_call: TRBV5-1
clone_size: -
d_call: -
cdr3_length: 15
cdr3_nt: TGCGCCAGCAGCGATTACAGGACATACACAGATACGCAGTATTTT
cdr3_aa: CASSDYRTYTDTQYF

j_call: TRBJ2-2
v_call: TRBV13
clone_size: -
d_call: -
cdr3_length: 15
cdr3_nt: TGTGCCAGCAGCTTAGAGCAGGGAGGCACCGGGGAGCTGTTTTTT
cdr3_aa: CASSLEQGGTGELFF

j_call: TRBJ2-5
v_call: TRBV23-1
clone_size: many
d_call: -
cdr3_length: 17
cdr3_nt: TGCGCCAGCAGTCAATCAAGGGGAAGTTCGCTTACGGAGACCCAGTACTTC
cdr3_aa: CASSQSRGSSLTETQYF

j_call: TRBJ1-2
v_call: TRBV2
clone_size: few
d_call: TRBD1
cdr3_length: 15
cdr3_nt: TGTGCCAGCAGTAAGATCCGGGACAGTCGGGATGGCTACACCTTC
cdr3_aa: CASSKIRDSRDGYTF

j_call: TRBJ2-6
v_call: TRBV12-5
clone_size: -
d_call: TRBD1
cdr3_length: 15
cdr3_nt: TGTGCTAGTGGTTTCTCAGGGGGTAGGGCCAACGTCCTGACTTTC
cdr3_aa: CASGFSGGRANVLTF

j_call: TRBJ2-7
v_call: TRBV12-3/TRBV12-4
clone_size: few
d_call: TRBD2
cdr3_length: 12
cdr3_nt: TGTGCCAGCAGCCCCCCAGCGGGAGAGCAGTACTTC
cdr3_aa: CASSPPAGEQYF

j_call: TRBJ2-7
v_call: TRBV25-1
clone_size: -
d_call: TRBD1
cdr3_length: 17
cdr3_nt: TGTGCCAGCAGTGAGAGGGGGACAGGCACCTATCCCTACGAGCAGTACTTC
cdr3_aa: CASSERGTGTYPYEQYF

j_call: TRBJ2-3
v_call: TRBV4-3
clone_size: many
d_call: -
cdr3_length: 13
cdr3_nt: TGCGCCAGCAGCCAAGGAGGGGTAGATACGCAGTATTTT
cdr3_aa: CASSQGGVDTQYF

j_call: TRBJ2-5
v_call: TRBV10-3
clone_size: few
d_call: TRBD1
cdr3_length: 14
cdr3_nt: TGTGCCATCAGGGACAGGGGGGCCCAAGAGACCCAGTACTTC
cdr3_aa: CAIRDRGAQETQYF

j_call: TRBJ2-3
v_call: TRBV2
clone_size: many
d_call: TRBD2
cdr3_length: 13
cdr3_nt: TGTGCCAGTACTAGCGGGGGAATAGATACGCAGTATTTT
cdr3_aa: CASTSGGIDTQYF

j_call: TRBJ1-1
v_call: TRBV6-2/TRBV6-3
clone_size: many
d_call: -
cdr3_length: 14
cdr3_nt: TGTGCCAGCAGTTACCTTTTGGGGAACACTGAAGCTTTCTTT
cdr3_aa: CASSYLLGNTEAFF

j_call: TRBJ1-2
v_call: TRBV5-6
clone_size: -
d_call: -
cdr3_length: 17
cdr3_nt: TGTGCCAGCAGCTTGTGGTACGGTGGGGATTCTAACTATGGCTACACCTTC
cdr3_aa: CASSLWYGGDSNYGYTF

j_call: TRBJ1-2
v_call: TRBV5-5
clone_size: once
d_call: -
cdr3_length: 13
cdr3_nt: TGTTCCAGCAGCTTGGGAGAGGACTATGGCTACACCTTC
cdr3_aa: CSSSLGEDYGYTF

j_call: TRBJ1-2
v_call: TRBV6-2/TRBV6-3
clone_size: -
d_call: -
cdr3_length: 14
cdr3_nt: TGTGCCAGCGGTTACCGGACTTCCGCTTATGGCTACACCTTC
cdr3_aa: CASGYRTSAYGYTF

j_call: TRBJ1-1
v_call: TRBV7-2
clone_size: -
d_call: -
cdr3_length: 15
cdr3_nt: TGTGCCAGCAGCTTTGAAACGACAGCGAACACTGAAGCTTTCTTT
cdr3_aa: CASSFETTANTEAFF

j_call: TRBJ2-3
v_call: TRBV19
clone_size: few
d_call: TRBD2
cdr3_length: 14
cdr3_nt: TGTGCCAGTAACGCGGGGGGGATCACAGATACGCAGTATTTT
cdr3_aa: CASNAGGITDTQYF

j_call: TRBJ1-6
v_call: TRBV7-2
clone_size: many
d_call: -
cdr3_length: 16
cdr3_nt: TGTGCCAGCAGCCCCAGGTTGCTCACCGACAATTCACCCCTCCACTTT
cdr3_aa: CASSPRLLTDNSPLHF

j_call: TRBJ1-6
v_call: TRBV20-1
clone_size: -
d_call: TRBD1
cdr3_length: 16
cdr3_nt: TGCAGTGCTAGAAGAGGGGGCGTAATGTTTAATTCACCCCTCCACTTT
cdr3_aa: CSARRGGVMFNSPLHF

j_call: TRBJ1-1
v_call: TRBV21-1
clone_size: few
d_call: -
cdr3_length: 13
cdr3_nt: TGTGCCAGCAGCCCCCGACACAACACTGAAGCTTTCTTC
cdr3_aa: CASSPRHNTEAFF

j_call: TRBJ2-3
v_call: TRBV5-5
clone_size: many
d_call: -
cdr3_length: 13
cdr3_nt: TGTGCCAGCAGCTTGGACTGGGGAGATACGCAGTATTTT
cdr3_aa: CASSLDWGDTQYF

j_call: TRBJ2-1
v_call: TRBV5-1
clone_size: -
d_call: -
cdr3_length: 12
cdr3_nt: TGCGCCAGCAGCTTGGGCGATAGCCAGCAGTTCTTC
cdr3_aa: CASSLGDSQQFF

j_call: TRBJ2-1
v_call: TRBV20-1
clone_size: few
d_call: TRBD2
cdr3_length: 15
cdr3_nt: TGCAGTGCTCCTGGACTAGCGGGGGCCTACAATGAGCAGTTCTTC
cdr3_aa: CSAPGLAGAYNEQFF

j_call: TRBJ1-3
v_call: TRBV10-3
clone_size: few
d_call: -
cdr3_length: 15
cdr3_nt: TGCGCTCACCGGGGAGGGTTTGGTGGAAGAAACACCATATATTTT
cdr3_aa: CAHRGGFGGRNTIYF

j_call: TRBJ2-1
v_call: TRBV6-2/TRBV6-3
clone_size: few
d_call: TRBD2
cdr3_length: 18
cdr3_nt: TGTGCCAGCAGCCCCGGGACTAGCGGGGGTTCCCTCAGGGGTGAGCAGTTCTTC
cdr3_aa: CASSPGTSGGSLRGEQFF

j_call: TRBJ2-4
v_call: TRBV20-1
clone_size: -
d_call: -
cdr3_length: 14
cdr3_nt: TGCAGTGCTAGAGATTTCAGAGCGGGAAACATTCAGTACTTC
cdr3_aa: CSARDFRAGNIQYF

j_call: TRBJ1-5
v_call: TRBV2
clone_size: many
d_call: TRBD1
cdr3_length: 14
cdr3_nt: TGTGCCAGCAGTGACACAGGGGGCAATCAGCCCCAGCATTTT
cdr3_aa: CASSDTGGNQPQHF

j_call: TRBJ1-4
v_call: TRBV6-5
clone_size: few
d_call: -
cdr3_length: 15
cdr3_nt: TGTGCCAGCAGTTCCGCGTCCGTGGAGGGCGAAAAACTGTTTTTT
cdr3_aa: CASSSASVEGEKLFF

j_call: TRBJ2-5
v_call: TRBV20-1
clone_size: -
d_call: -
cdr3_length: 16
cdr3_nt: TGCAGTGCTAGAGATCTCCAAACAGGTCTTCGAGAGACCCAGTACTTC
cdr3_aa: CSARDLQTGLRETQYF

j_call: TRBJ2-1
v_call: TRBV12-3/TRBV12-4
clone_size: few
d_call: TRBD1
cdr3_length: 14
cdr3_nt: TGTGCCAGCAGTTCCGGGGGACAGGGGGCAGAGCAGTTCTTC
cdr3_aa: CASSSGGQGAEQFF

j_call: TRBJ1-2
v_call: TRBV28
clone_size: -
d_call: -
cdr3_length: 14
cdr3_nt: TGTGCCAGCGGGGCGGACAGAAACATCTATGGCTACACCTTC
cdr3_aa: CASGADRNIYGYTF

j_call: TRBJ2-1
v_call: TRBV20-1
clone_size: -
d_call: -
cdr3_length: 16
cdr3_nt: TGCAGTGCTAGAGAGGAAGGTTGGGAAATGGACAATGAGCAGTTCTTC
cdr3_aa: CSAREEGWEMDNEQFF

j_call: TRBJ1-1
v_call: TRBV6-5
clone_size: many
d_call: -
cdr3_length: 14
cdr3_nt: TGTGCCAGCAGTTACAGGGGGATGAGCACTGAAGCTTTCTTT
cdr3_aa: CASSYRGMSTEAFF

j_call: TRBJ1-1
v_call: TRBV5-1
clone_size: -
d_call: -
cdr3_length: 13
cdr3_nt: TGCGCCAGCAGCTACACACCGAACACTGAAGCTTTCTTT
cdr3_aa: CASSYTPNTEAFF

j_call: TRBJ2-3
v_call: TRBV12-3/TRBV12-4
clone_size: few
d_call: TRBD2
cdr3_length: 18
cdr3_nt: TGTGCCAGCAGTTTATTCCTGACTAGCGGGCTCTCAACAGATACGCAGTATTTT
cdr3_aa: CASSLFLTSGLSTDTQYF

j_call: TRBJ1-5
v_call: TRBV18
clone_size: -
d_call: -
cdr3_length: 16
cdr3_nt: TGTGCCAGCTCACCAAGTGCGTGGGAAAGGTCGGAGCCCCAGCATTTT
cdr3_aa: CASSPSAWERSEPQHF

j_call: TRBJ1-5
v_call: TRBV6-5
clone_size: -
d_call: -
cdr3_length: 14
cdr3_nt: TGTGCCAGCAGTAAAGTGACAGGCAATCAGCCCCAGCATTTT
cdr3_aa: CASSKVTGNQPQHF

j_call: TRBJ2-1
v_call: TRBV10-3
clone_size: few
d_call: -
cdr3_length: 13
cdr3_nt: TGTGCCATCAGTGTGAATAATGGGGACGAGCGATTCTTC
cdr3_aa: CAISVNNGDERFF

j_call: TRBJ1-5
v_call: TRBV10-3
clone_size: many
d_call: -
cdr3_length: 14
cdr3_nt: TGTGCCATCAGTGAGACAGGGTCCAATCAGCCCCAGCATTTT
cdr3_aa: CAISETGSNQPQHF

j_call: TRBJ2-1
v_call: TRBV9
clone_size: few
d_call: TRBD2
cdr3_length: 16
cdr3_nt: TGTGCCAGCAGCGTAGCTGGGACTAGCTTATCCAATGAGCAGTTCTTC
cdr3_aa: CASSVAGTSLSNEQFF

j_call: TRBJ2-7
v_call: TRBV10-3
clone_size: many
d_call: -
cdr3_length: 14
cdr3_nt: TGTGCCATCAGTGAGTCGGAGAGCTCCTACGAGCAGTACTTC
cdr3_aa: CAISESESSYEQYF